This is a list of T cell receptor beta chains from one sample in a study of T cells expressing NK-cell markers. No DNA is given; TCRdb re-called the 5' RACE reads and lists each CDR3 protein once. The repertoire table contains some 600,000 distinct CDR3 sequences. The material sequenced was blood T cells: a sorted CD56 or NKG2C T cell subset, CD4+ or CD8+ T cells, or bulk PBMC T cells (not recorded which). These receptors originate from a young man in good health. Each CDR3 is given with its conserved first and last residue.

j_call v_call cdr3_aa
TRBJ1-5 TRBV20-1 CSVMDSVNQPQHF
TRBJ1-6 TRBV9 CASSEKWGVGVDSPLHF
TRBJ2-3 TRBV4-1 CASSRWLAATDTQYF
TRBJ2-2 TRBV24-1 CATSDGWGPGAGELFF
TRBJ2-1 TRBV5-1 CASSPIAGVSREQFF
TRBJ2-3 TRBV9 CASSPGGVAGVGATQYF
TRBJ2-7 TRBV29-1 CSAFSGTYEQYF
TRBJ1-1 TRBV5-1 CASSSSLDTMNTEAFF
TRBJ2-3 TRBV9 CASSPGQAVLRYTQYF
TRBJ2-1 TRBV7-2 CASSLASGSKQFF
TRBJ1-2 TRBV5-1 CASSLEVDSPSGYTF
TRBJ2-1 TRBV7-9 CASSLLAGGPGDEQFF
TRBJ2-3 TRBV5-1 CASSPEDRDGDTQYF
TRBJ1-4 TRBV5-1 CASSKGTVFGEKLFF
TRBJ1-4 TRBV11-2 CASSLAVPATNEKLFF
TRBJ1-1 TRBV29-1 CSVYRGSLNTEAFF
TRBJ2-1 TRBV6-1 CASVPGLAPYNEQFF
TRBJ1-6 TRBV5-1 CASSLGQGGSSPLHF
TRBJ2-3 TRBV28 CASSLAGLAEGTDTQYF
TRBJ2-7 TRBV20-1 CSAVFREEGYEQYF
TRBJ2-1 TRBV6-6 CASSIGGYNEQFF
TRBJ1-2 TRBV5-1 CASRGGTSNNYGYTF
TRBJ2-5 TRBV20-1 CSATITADRQETQYF
TRBJ2-1 TRBV6-2/TRBV6-3 CASSYAPPGTSPRGLYNEQFF
TRBJ2-1 TRBV12-3/TRBV12-4 CASSPQGAGNAYNEQFF
TRBJ1-3 TRBV6-1 CASSPRGVTRGNTIYF
TRBJ2-2 TRBV12-3/TRBV12-4 CASSLTGRHGELFF